These T cell receptor beta chains were read from a single sample in a study of blood T cell repertoires in COVID-19. Generated by immunoSEQ multiplex PCR, the TCRdb table keeps only in-frame clones and is missing some. Of around 450,000 clones listed, 80% to 90% are singletons. Material: peripheral blood. The origin of the receptors is a woman between 25 and 40 years old with acute or convalescent COVID-19. CDR3s include the opening cysteine and the closing phenylalanine or tryptophan. The D gene is left open where the match is weak. Expanded clones get a size class; other rows say once, few or many, or leave the size out.

len: 12
v_gene: TRBV6-5
j_gene: TRBJ2-7
d_gene: .
abundance: .
CDR3aa: CASSSGFYEQYF
CDR3nt: TGTGCCAGCAGTTCCGGTTTCTACGAGCAGTACTTC

len: 13
v_gene: TRBV30
j_gene: TRBJ1-5
d_gene: .
abundance: .
CDR3aa: CAWQGSSNQPQHF
CDR3nt: TGTGCCTGGCAAGGGAGTAGCAATCAGCCCCAGCATTTT

len: 16
v_gene: TRBV5-1
j_gene: TRBJ1-2
d_gene: TRBD1
abundance: .
CDR3aa: CASSGTGAPTEYGYTF
CDR3nt: TGCGCCAGCAGCGGGACAGGGGCCCCAACGGAGTATGGCTACACCTTC

len: 13
v_gene: TRBV29-1
j_gene: TRBJ2-7
d_gene: TRBD1
abundance: .
CDR3aa: CSVSWDRGYEQYF
CDR3nt: TGCAGCGTGTCCTGGGACAGGGGCTACGAGCAGTACTTC

len: 14
v_gene: TRBV6-5
j_gene: TRBJ1-2
d_gene: TRBD1
abundance: once
CDR3aa: CASSSRDSPYGYTF
CDR3nt: TGTGCCAGCAGTTCCAGGGACAGCCCCTATGGCTACACCTTC

len: 14
v_gene: TRBV6-6
j_gene: TRBJ2-2
d_gene: .
abundance: .
CDR3aa: CASSYSSGTGELFF
CDR3nt: TGTGCCAGCAGTTACTCCTCGGGCACCGGGGAGCTGTTTTTT

len: 15
v_gene: TRBV6-6
j_gene: TRBJ2-7
d_gene: TRBD2
abundance: .
CDR3aa: CASSLAGDPTYEQYF
CDR3nt: TGTGCCAGCAGTTTAGCGGGGGACCCTACCTACGAGCAGTACTTC

len: 19
v_gene: TRBV4-1
j_gene: TRBJ1-2
d_gene: TRBD1
abundance: .
CDR3aa: CASSQKTGTGEGPNYGYTF
CDR3nt: TGCGCCAGCAGCCAAAAAACCGGGACAGGGGAAGGACCAAACTATGGCTACACCTTC

len: 13
v_gene: TRBV2
j_gene: TRBJ2-1
d_gene: .
abundance: .
CDR3aa: CASLVESFGEQFF
CDR3nt: TGTGCCAGCTTGGTAGAGAGTTTTGGTGAGCAGTTCTTC

len: 16
v_gene: TRBV30
j_gene: TRBJ1-6
d_gene: TRBD1
abundance: once
CDR3aa: CAWKGTGYPYNSPLHF
CDR3nt: TGTGCCTGGAAAGGGACAGGGTATCCGTATAATTCACCCCTCCACTTT

len: 14
v_gene: TRBV2
j_gene: TRBJ2-3
d_gene: .
abundance: .
CDR3aa: CASSDQGAADTQYF
CDR3nt: TGTGCCAGCAGTGATCAGGGCGCGGCGGATACGCAGTATTTT

len: 15
v_gene: TRBV6-5
j_gene: TRBJ1-3
d_gene: TRBD1
abundance: .
CDR3aa: CASSMDRGSGNTIYF
CDR3nt: TGTGCCAGCAGTATGGACAGGGGGTCTGGAAACACCATATATTTT

len: 15
v_gene: TRBV5-6
j_gene: TRBJ2-7
d_gene: TRBD2
abundance: .
CDR3aa: CASNRRLAGSYEQYF
CDR3nt: TGTGCCAGCAACAGAAGACTAGCGGGGTCTTACGAGCAGTACTTC

len: 15
v_gene: TRBV24-1
j_gene: TRBJ1-1
d_gene: .
abundance: .
CDR3aa: CATSGSTAENTEAFF
CDR3nt: TGTGCCACCAGTGGTTCCACAGCTGAGAACACTGAAGCTTTCTTT

len: 13
v_gene: TRBV7-3
j_gene: TRBJ2-1
d_gene: .
abundance: .
CDR3aa: CASSLNRESEQFF
CDR3nt: TGTGCCAGCAGCTTAAATCGGGAGAGTGAGCAGTTCTTC

len: 13
v_gene: TRBV12-5
j_gene: TRBJ1-2
d_gene: .
abundance: .
CDR3aa: CASGWGGWDGYTF
CDR3nt: TGTGCTAGTGGTTGGGGGGGCTGGGATGGCTACACCTTC

len: 15
v_gene: TRBV30
j_gene: TRBJ1-4
d_gene: .
abundance: .
CDR3aa: CAWSKSRGHNEKLFF
CDR3nt: TGTGCCTGGAGTAAAAGCAGGGGCCATAATGAAAAACTGTTTTTT

len: 15
v_gene: TRBV4-1
j_gene: TRBJ2-5
d_gene: .
abundance: .
CDR3aa: CASSQREAAWETQYF
CDR3nt: TGCGCCAGCAGCCAGAGGGAAGCTGCTTGGGAGACCCAGTACTTC

len: 14
v_gene: TRBV15
j_gene: TRBJ1-1
d_gene: .
abundance: .
CDR3aa: CATSRDRGSVGAFF
CDR3nt: TGTGCCACCAGCAGAGATCGAGGGAGCGTGGGAGCTTTCTTT

len: 16
v_gene: TRBV7-9
j_gene: TRBJ1-2
d_gene: TRBD1
abundance: .
CDR3aa: CASSLELKTGLYGYTF
CDR3nt: TGTGCCAGCAGCTTAGAGCTCAAGACAGGGCTCTACGGCTACACCTTC

len: 13
v_gene: TRBV2
j_gene: TRBJ1-1
d_gene: TRBD1
abundance: .
CDR3aa: CASMRDRNTEAFF
CDR3nt: TGTGCCAGCATGCGGGACAGGAACACTGAAGCTTTCTTT

len: 14
v_gene: TRBV28
j_gene: TRBJ1-2
d_gene: TRBD1
abundance: .
CDR3aa: CASSAGQGNYGYTF
CDR3nt: TGTGCCAGCAGCGCAGGACAGGGTAACTATGGCTACACCTTC

len: 11
v_gene: TRBV12-3/TRBV12-4
j_gene: TRBJ2-7
d_gene: .
abundance: .
CDR3aa: CASREGDEQYF
CDR3nt: TGTGCCAGCAGGGAAGGGGACGAGCAGTACTTC

len: 16
v_gene: TRBV10-2
j_gene: TRBJ2-5
d_gene: TRBD2
abundance: .
CDR3aa: CASSSDSGGYQETQYF
CDR3nt: TGCGCCAGCAGTTCAGATAGCGGGGGCTACCAAGAGACCCAGTACTTC

len: 16
v_gene: TRBV2
j_gene: TRBJ1-4
d_gene: .
abundance: .
CDR3aa: CASINYGQTFNEKLFF
CDR3nt: TGTGCCAGTATAAATTACGGACAGACCTTTAATGAAAAACTGTTTTTT

len: 14
v_gene: TRBV10-3
j_gene: TRBJ1-4
d_gene: TRBD1
abundance: .
CDR3aa: CAISDMQGEEKLFF
CDR3nt: TGTGCCATCAGTGATATGCAGGGGGAGGAAAAACTGTTTTTT

len: 14
v_gene: TRBV2
j_gene: TRBJ1-1
d_gene: .
abundance: .
CDR3aa: CASSPGQGDREAFF
CDR3nt: TGTGCCAGCAGTCCCGGCCAAGGGGATCGTGAAGCTTTCTTT

len: 13
v_gene: TRBV11-2
j_gene: TRBJ1-1
d_gene: .
abundance: .
CDR3aa: CASSGQGITEAFF
CDR3nt: TGTGCCAGCAGCGGGCAGGGTATCACTGAAGCTTTCTTT

len: 14
v_gene: TRBV5-1
j_gene: TRBJ2-3
d_gene: .
abundance: once
CDR3aa: CASSLGREKDTQYF
CDR3nt: TGCGCCAGCAGCTTGGGACGGGAAAAAGATACGCAGTATTTT

len: 13
v_gene: TRBV3-1/TRBV3-2
j_gene: TRBJ2-3
d_gene: .
abundance: .
CDR3aa: CASSQESADTQYF
CDR3nt: TGTGCCAGCAGCCAAGAAAGCGCAGATACGCAGTATTTT

len: 17
v_gene: TRBV5-1
j_gene: TRBJ2-2
d_gene: TRBD1
abundance: .
CDR3aa: CASSLEGAIAYTGELFF
CDR3nt: TGCGCCAGCAGCTTGGAGGGGGCAATAGCGTATACCGGGGAGCTGTTTTTT

len: 17
v_gene: TRBV9
j_gene: TRBJ2-5
d_gene: TRBD2
abundance: .
CDR3aa: CASSAPGLAGGQETQYF
CDR3nt: TGTGCCAGCAGCGCGCCGGGACTAGCGGGGGGGCAAGAGACCCAGTACTTC

len: 13
v_gene: TRBV30
j_gene: TRBJ2-7
d_gene: TRBD1
abundance: .
CDR3aa: CAWSADRDYEQYF
CDR3nt: TGTGCCTGGAGTGCGGACAGGGACTACGAGCAGTACTTC

len: 15
v_gene: TRBV19
j_gene: TRBJ2-2
d_gene: TRBD2
abundance: .
CDR3aa: CASSIESAGGGELFF
CDR3nt: TGTGCCAGTAGTATAGAATCCGCGGGGGGCGGGGAGCTGTTTTTT

len: 15
v_gene: TRBV30
j_gene: TRBJ2-5
d_gene: .
abundance: .
CDR3aa: CAWRRGRRGQETQYF
CDR3nt: TGTGCCTGGAGGCGGGGACGGAGGGGACAAGAGACCCAGTACTTC

len: 16
v_gene: TRBV9
j_gene: TRBJ2-3
d_gene: TRBD1
abundance: .
CDR3aa: CASSALGQGATDTQYF
CDR3nt: TGTGCCAGCAGCGCCCTGGGACAGGGGGCCACAGATACGCAGTATTTT

len: 15
v_gene: TRBV7-3
j_gene: TRBJ2-2
d_gene: .
abundance: .
CDR3aa: CASSEKGRVPGELFF
CDR3nt: TGTGCCAGCAGCGAAAAAGGGCGGGTACCCGGGGAGCTGTTTTTT

len: 16
v_gene: TRBV28
j_gene: TRBJ2-2
d_gene: TRBD1
abundance: .
CDR3aa: CASSTRQGAITGELFF
CDR3nt: TGTGCCAGCAGTACCCGACAGGGGGCAATCACCGGGGAGCTGTTTTTT

len: 15
v_gene: TRBV7-6
j_gene: TRBJ2-1
d_gene: .
abundance: .
CDR3aa: CASSLASSQAGEQFF
CDR3nt: TGTGCCAGCAGCTTAGCGTCATCCCAAGCCGGTGAGCAGTTCTTC

len: 17
v_gene: TRBV4-1
j_gene: TRBJ2-7
d_gene: TRBD1
abundance: .
CDR3aa: CASSQDPTGGGSYEQYF
CDR3nt: TGCGCCAGCAGCCAAGACCCCACAGGGGGAGGCTCCTACGAGCAGTACTTC

len: 14
v_gene: TRBV15
j_gene: TRBJ2-7
d_gene: TRBD1
abundance: .
CDR3aa: CATSRTGRSYEQYF
CDR3nt: TGTGCCACCAGCCGGACAGGGAGATCCTACGAGCAGTACTTC

len: 16
v_gene: TRBV24-1
j_gene: TRBJ2-2
d_gene: .
abundance: .
CDR3aa: CATSGSAMPNTGELFF
CDR3nt: TGTGCCACCAGTGGGAGTGCAATGCCGAACACCGGGGAGCTGTTTTTT

len: 14
v_gene: TRBV7-9
j_gene: TRBJ1-6
d_gene: .
abundance: .
CDR3aa: CASSPRQVGTPLHF
CDR3nt: TGTGCCAGCAGCCCCAGACAGGTCGGGACACCCCTCCACTTT

len: 17
v_gene: TRBV7-7
j_gene: TRBJ1-1
d_gene: .
abundance: .
CDR3aa: CASSLVCQGTLGTEAFF
CDR3nt: TGTGCCAGCAGCTTAGTGTGTCAGGGGACCCTGGGCACTGAAGCTTTCTTT

len: 16
v_gene: TRBV28
j_gene: TRBJ1-3
d_gene: .
abundance: .
CDR3aa: CASSLFRGGSGNTIYF
CDR3nt: TGTGCCAGCAGTTTATTCCGGGGGGGCTCTGGAAACACCATATATTTT